These T cell receptor beta chains were read from a single sample in a study of blood T cell repertoires in COVID-19. TCRdb's table, derived via immunoSEQ multiplex PCR, lists solely in-frame clones and lacks some. The sample shows roughly 66,000 clones, more than 90% of them seen only once. The sequencing input was peripheral blood. Receptors originate from a human donor with active COVID-19. The donor label of this sample is uncertain. The CDR3 runs from the conserved cysteine through the conserved F or W. The D gene is left open where the match is weak. A clone size is listed for some rows: how often the clone was seen (once, few, many), or a class if it is expanded.

J	size	D	V	DNA	CDR3
TRBJ2-1	.	TRBD2	TRBV11-3	TGTGCCAGCAGCCCAGGTAGCGGGAGTAATGAGCAGTTCTTC	CASSPGSGSNEQFF
TRBJ1-3	.	.	TRBV7-2	TGTGCCAGCAGCCGCGAACCCCAGACAGAAGGAAACACCATATATTTT	CASSREPQTEGNTIYF
TRBJ2-7	.	.	TRBV19	TGTGCCAGTAGTATAGGGGGACATCGCGACGAGCAGTACTTC	CASSIGGHRDEQYF
TRBJ1-2	.	.	TRBV6-6	TGTGCCAGCAGCACCCAGGGTTCCAACTATGGCTACACCTTC	CASSTQGSNYGYTF
TRBJ2-7	.	TRBD1	TRBV19	TGTGCCAGTAGTTCACCCGGGACAGTCTCCTACGAGCAGTACTTC	CASSSPGTVSYEQYF
TRBJ2-5	once	TRBD2	TRBV7-2	TGTGCCAGCAGCTTATCCGCGGGAGCGGTACAAGAGACCCAGTACTTC	CASSLSAGAVQETQYF
TRBJ2-1	.	TRBD2	TRBV27	TGTGCCAGCAGTTTCCAGACTAGCGGCTCCTACAATGAGCAGTTCTTC	CASSFQTSGSYNEQFF
TRBJ2-7	.	.	TRBV29-1	TGCAGCGTTGACACGGGGGTTGGCGAGCAGTACTTC	CSVDTGVGEQYF
TRBJ2-7	.	.	TRBV12-2	TGTGCAAGTCGCTCGGGACTAGCGGGAATCTCCTACGAGCAGTACTTC	CASRSGLAGISYEQYF
TRBJ2-1	.	TRBD2	TRBV28	TGTGCCAGCAGTTTTTGGGAGGGCGGTCGGAATGAGCAGTTCTTC	CASSFWEGGRNEQFF
TRBJ2-4	.	TRBD1	TRBV9	TGTGCCAGCAGCACTCCCGGGACCAGGGGGAGCATTCAGTACTTC	CASSTPGTRGSIQYF
TRBJ2-5	.	.	TRBV3-1/TRBV3-2	TGTGCCAGCAGCCATGGGGAGGCAGGGCGGTTTATAGAGACCCAGTACTTC	CASSHGEAGRFIETQYF
TRBJ1-5	.	.	TRBV28	TGTGCCAGCTCCGACAGCCCCCAACAGCCCCAGCATTTT	CASSDSPQQPQHF
TRBJ1-1	.	TRBD1	TRBV10-2	TGCGCCAGCAAAGATCCGGGACAGTCTGCTGAAGCTTTCTTT	CASKDPGQSAEAFF
TRBJ2-7	few	TRBD1	TRBV10-1	TGCGCCAGCAGTGGGGGGACAGACGGGACGCGGAATTCCTACGAGCAGTACTTC	CASSGGTDGTRNSYEQYF
TRBJ2-6	.	.	TRBV29-1	TGCAGCGTTGAATCCGGGGCTGGGGCCAACGTCCTGACTTTC	CSVESGAGANVLTF
TRBJ2-7	.	.	TRBV13	TGTGCCAGCAGCTTAGTAGTCTCGGTCGGGGAGCAGTACTTC	CASSLVVSVGEQYF
TRBJ1-2	.	TRBD1	TRBV7-8	TGTGCCAGCAGCTTAGGGGGCAGGGGGCGGTATTATGGCTACACCTTC	CASSLGGRGRYYGYTF
TRBJ2-3	.	.	TRBV27	TGTGCCAGCAGTAAGCCGACTAGATTGTCGGGAGATACGCAGTATTTT	CASSKPTRLSGDTQYF
TRBJ2-1	.	.	TRBV4-3	TGCGCCAGCAGCCAAGATGGAGCTAGCGTTTCGGGTGAGCAGTTCTTC	CASSQDGASVSGEQFF
TRBJ2-7	.	TRBD2	TRBV10-3	TGTGCCATCAGTGTATCCCCCGGGACTAGCGGAGGGGGAGAGCAGTACTTC	CAISVSPGTSGGGEQYF
TRBJ2-3	.	.	TRBV28	TGTGCCAGCAGTTTCGGCGGAGGGCCCGCAGATACGCAGTATTTT	CASSFGGGPADTQYF
TRBJ2-3	.	.	TRBV4-1	TGCGCCAGCAGCCAAGAGTTAGCGGCGAGCACAGATACGCAGTATTTT	CASSQELAASTDTQYF
TRBJ1-1	.	.	TRBV9	TGTGCCAGCAGCGTAGACTGGAACACTGAAGCTTTCTTT	CASSVDWNTEAFF
TRBJ2-1	.	.	TRBV7-3	TGTGCCAGCAGCCTAACGTCGCTAGCCTACAATGAGCAGTTCTTC	CASSLTSLAYNEQFF
TRBJ2-3	.	.	TRBV6-5	TGTGCCAGCAGTAGCGCAGGGTGGGGCACAGATACGCAGTATTTT	CASSSAGWGTDTQYF
TRBJ1-6	.	.	TRBV7-2	TGTGCCAGCAGCGCCCGGGAAGCCAATTCACCCCTCCACTTT	CASSAREANSPLHF
TRBJ1-2	.	.	TRBV28	TGTGCCAGCAGTGTACAGGTCGCTAACTATGGCTACACCTTC	CASSVQVANYGYTF
TRBJ1-6	.	TRBD1	TRBV11-2	TGTGCCAGCAGCTCCGGACAGGGTTTGAGTTCACCCCTCCACTTT	CASSSGQGLSSPLHF
TRBJ2-1	.	TRBD1	TRBV30	TGTGCCTGGAGTGTACGGGGGACAGGGGGTATTAATGAGCAGTTCTTC	CAWSVRGTGGINEQFF
TRBJ1-5	.	TRBD1	TRBV6-5	TGTGCCAGCACCAAAACAGGGGGAGGTCAGCCCCAGCATTTT	CASTKTGGGQPQHF
TRBJ2-7	.	.	TRBV6-5	TGTGCCAGCAGTTCACAATTCATACAGGGATACGAGCAGTACTTC	CASSSQFIQGYEQYF
TRBJ2-5	.	TRBD2	TRBV11-2	TGTGCCAGCAGCTTGGAAGCGGGAGGATTAGAGACCCAGTACTTC	CASSLEAGGLETQYF
TRBJ2-3	.	TRBD2	TRBV3-1/TRBV3-2	TGTGCCAGCAGCCAAGTCGCCAGCGGGAGGAGCACAGATACGCAGTATTTT	CASSQVASGRSTDTQYF
TRBJ1-6	few	TRBD1	TRBV13	TGTGCCAGCAGCCTCCCGACAGACAGGGGCGATTCACCCCTCCACTTT	CASSLPTDRGDSPLHF
TRBJ1-1	.	.	TRBV6-2/TRBV6-3	TGTGCCAGCAGTCCAGCAGGGGTGGGGAACACTGAAGCTTTCTTT	CASSPAGVGNTEAFF
TRBJ2-1	few	TRBD2	TRBV6-4	TGTGCCAGCAGTGACGGGGCGGGAGCCCGCTACAATGAGCAGTTCTTC	CASSDGAGARYNEQFF
TRBJ2-1	.	.	TRBV28	TGTGCCAGCAGCCCTCGCCGACAGGGAGGCCCCTACAATGAGCAGTTCTTC	CASSPRRQGGPYNEQFF
TRBJ1-4	.	.	TRBV5-4	TGTGCCAGCAGCTGGGCAGGGGCCCGTGAAAAACTGTTTTTT	CASSWAGAREKLFF
TRBJ1-2	.	.	TRBV3-1/TRBV3-2	TGTGCCAGCAGCCAAGACTCGCACAGGGCTCGTGGCTACACCTTC	CASSQDSHRARGYTF
TRBJ1-4	.	.	TRBV5-1	TGCGCCAGCAGCTTGAGGCAGGGTAGTGAAAAACTGTTTTTT	CASSLRQGSEKLFF
TRBJ1-6	.	.	TRBV10-3	TGTGCCATCCGCGGGGGTACTTCACCCCTCCACTTT	CAIRGGTSPLHF
TRBJ2-5	.	TRBD2	TRBV24-1	TGTGCCACCAGTGACGAAACTAGCGGGAGGAACCGGGGGACCCAGTACTTC	CATSDETSGRNRGTQYF
TRBJ1-5	.	TRBD1	TRBV5-8	TGTGCCAGCAGCTTGGGTACAGGGGGAGGAAGCAATCAGCCCCAGCATTTT	CASSLGTGGGSNQPQHF
TRBJ1-1	once	.	TRBV6-5	TGTGCCAGCAGCCGCAACAGGGATGCAGGCACTGAAGCTTTCTTT	CASSRNRDAGTEAFF
TRBJ1-2	.	.	TRBV19	TGTGCCAGTAGTATAGATTTTTTCGGTGGGCAGGGCGGCTACACCTTC	CASSIDFFGGQGGYTF
TRBJ2-4	.	.	TRBV6-5	TGTGCCAGCAGTCCCCCCGCCGGGGGAAACATTCAGTACTTC	CASSPPAGGNIQYF
TRBJ2-7	medium-sized	.	TRBV10-1	TGCGCCAGCATGGACAACTCCTACGAGCAGTACTTC	CASMDNSYEQYF
TRBJ2-5	.	.	TRBV6-5	TGTGCCAGCAGTCTACAGGGCCCCGAGACCCAGTACTTC	CASSLQGPETQYF
TRBJ2-7	.	TRBD1	TRBV18	TGTGCCAGCTCACCCCGGGACAGGTCCTACGAGCAGTACTTC	CASSPRDRSYEQYF
TRBJ2-3	.	.	TRBV5-1	TGCGCCAGCAAGTTCGGTAGCGGCACAGATACGCAGTATTTT	CASKFGSGTDTQYF
TRBJ1-2	.	.	TRBV11-2	TGTGCCAGCAGCTCTTCTGGACAGCGCTATAATGGCTACACCTTC	CASSSSGQRYNGYTF